Below, 6 T cell receptor beta chains from the same sample are listed, as sequenced in a study of blood T cell repertoires in COVID-19. The method was immunoSEQ multiplex PCR; TCRdb's version includes in-frame clones alone and lacks a portion of them. Of 150,000 to 200,000 clones listed, more than 70% were seen once; the top ten hold 5% to 6.5%. Sequencing was carried out using peripheral blood. The receptor set was obtained from a man aged 40-50 years with active or convalescent COVID-19.

This rearrangement joins TRBV28 to TRBJ2-1; 12 bases agree with TRBD2. V shed 6 bases and J 2 bases; nucleotides not matched to a gene: 2. Germline V lookup: CDR1 MDHEN, CDR2 SYDVKM. This CDR3 contains 15 residues. CDR3 sequence (DNA): TGTGCCAGCAGCTGGACTAGCGGGACCTACAATGAGCAGTTCTTC. Amino acids: CASSWTSGTYNEQFF.

The chain carries TRBV6-5 and TRBJ2-1; weak D call: TRBD2 (6 bases). Trimming pared 6 bases from V and 6 bases from J, leaving 12 bases between. The CDR3 spans 13 residues. CDR1 is MNHEY, CDR2 SVGAGI, per germline. The CDR3 protein is CASRKPGGNEQFF. In DNA form, the CDR3 reads TGTGCCAGCAGGAAACCCGGGGGCAATGAGCAGTTCTTC.

The chain carries TRBV11-2 and TRBJ2-3; weak D call: TRBD2 (6 bases). Germline V gene sequence: CDR1 SGHAT, CDR2 FQNNGV. This CDR3 is 15 amino acids long. V was cut by 4 bases and J by 10 bases, with 21 bases left in between. In DNA, the CDR3 is TGTGCCAGCAGCTCGGGGCGCGGGGCCTTTTTGCCGCAGTATTTT. As protein: CASSSGRGAFLPQYF. Together with reference TRBV11-2 and TRBJ2-3, the CDR3 gives the full variable domain: EAGVAQSPRYKIIEKRQSVAFWCNPISGHATLYWYQQILGQGPKLLIQFQNNGVVDDSQLPKDRFSAERLKGVDSTLKIQPAKLEDSAVYLCASSSGRGAFLPQYFGPGTRLTVL.

The rearrangement uses TRBV7-2 and TRBJ1-1, with 7 nucleotides matching TRBD1. Germline CDR1 and CDR2: SGHTA and FQGNSA. This CDR3 region has 15 residues. V dropped 2 bases and J dropped 3; count of bases not matched to a gene: 6. CDR3 sequence (DNA): TGTGCCAGCAGCTTATCAGGGGGGTCGGACACTGAAGCTTTCTTT. Translation: CASSLSGGSDTEAFF. Supplemented by reference TRBV7-2 and TRBJ1-1, the full variable domain reads GAGVSQSPSNKVTEKGKDVELRCDPISGHTALYWYRQSLGQGLEFLIYFQGNSAPDKSGLPSDRFSAERTGGSVSTLTIQRTQQEDSAVYLCASSLSGGSDTEAFFGQGTRLTVV.

The V call is TRBV10-3, the J call TRBJ1-2, with no clear D. The CDR3 totals 15 residues. Germline CDR1 ENHRY, CDR2 SYGVKD. Trimming removed 0 bases from V and 4 bases from J, with 12 bases in between. This CDR3 reads CAISESSGRFYGYTF. CDR3 nucleotide sequence: TGTGCCATCAGTGAGTCGAGCGGTCGATTCTATGGCTACACCTTC.

In nucleotides, the CDR3 is TGTGCCAGCAGCTTTTTGTGGGAGACCAAAAACATTCAGTACTTC. Protein sequence: CASSFLWETKNIQYF. The chain recombines TRBV7-9 with TRBJ2-4; TRBD2 is a possible D gene (5 bases). V was trimmed by 3 bases and J by 2 bases, leaving 11 bases between them. The CDR3 loop spans 15 amino acids. Germline V CDR1 and CDR2: SEHNR, FQNEAQ (reference sequence).